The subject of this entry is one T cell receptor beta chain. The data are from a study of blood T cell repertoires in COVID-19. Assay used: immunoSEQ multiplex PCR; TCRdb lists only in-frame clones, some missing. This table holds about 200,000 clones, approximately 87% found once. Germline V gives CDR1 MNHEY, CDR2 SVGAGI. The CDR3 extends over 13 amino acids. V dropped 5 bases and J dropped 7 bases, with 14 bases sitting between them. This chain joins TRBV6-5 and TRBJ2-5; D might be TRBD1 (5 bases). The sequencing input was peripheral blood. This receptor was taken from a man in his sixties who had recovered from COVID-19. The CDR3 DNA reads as TGTGCCAGCAGTCGACAGACCGAAGGGACCCAGTACTTC. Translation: CASSRQTEGTQYF.